This TCR beta chain was found in a study of CD8 T cells in Susac syndrome (dated by TCRdb to between 2018 and 2021). About the full investigation: The study used repertoire sequencing to test whether antigen drove CD8+ T cell activation and differentiation in Susac syndrome.

High-throughput TCR beta sequencing profiled peripheral blood CD8+ and CD4+ T cells from healthy donors, Susac syndrome patients and multiple sclerosis patients. Treatment-naive patients with stable or active relapsing-remitting disease fulfilling revised McDonald criteria were used as multiple sclerosis controls. Bulk CD8+ and CD4+ T cells were purified by magnetic negative isolation, while CD8+ TEMRA cells were enriched using FACS. Blood was collected in EDTA tubes and processed within 24 hours, with PBMCs isolated through density gradient centrifugation. PBMCs intended for TCR sequencing were cryopreserved in liquid nitrogen and thawed later in a water bath at 37 degrees C. A purity of at least 90% was achieved for sorted or isolated CD4+, CD8+ and CD8+ TEMRA cells. General conclusions and limits of the study: The number of individuals in the TCR sequencing and HLA analysis was acknowledged as relatively small.

About this clonotype: No cognate antigen has been identified for it. No quality values exist for individual bases; no much larger clone is one base distant.

The germline V gene (reference sequence) yields DFQATT for CDR1 and SNEGSKA for CDR2. Measured from the cysteine to the phenylalanine, the CDR3 is 12 residues long. This entry keeps only the CDR3 DNA: 36 bases, framed from base 1. The trim is 1 base for V and 4 bases for J, with a gap of 7 bases between the germline ends. RNA was extracted using the RNeasy kit, and about 0.45 to 1 microgram was reverse transcribed with random hexamers. TCR beta CDR3 regions were amplified with the immunoSEQ multiplex PCR assay covering 54 Vbeta and 13 Jbeta segments. To correct PCR amplification bias, a synthetic template baseline was used for both primer optimization and computational correction. As for the authors' bioinformatics: Reads were annotated to V, D and J genes according to IMGT and were analyzed with immunoSEQ Analyzer, with only productive sequences retained. Clonality was calculated as one minus the Shannon entropy normalized by log2 of the number of productive unique sequences. Public and private clones were assessed among the 100 most prevalent clones of each patient and control. Clones were defined as Susac-specific when absent from the healthy and MS cohorts, from approximately 1,100 published viral clones and from other ImmuneACCESS disease sequences. The public reads were quality trimmed at Q25 with fastp and then assembled into clones with MiXCR by TCRdb, keeping productive beta chains. Rows with a matching CDR3 protein are joined into one entry that keeps the most common DNA and genes. The V and J calls shown here were made by TCRdb, not taken from the authors' results. Present in this sample are roughly 170,000 distinct CDR3 sequences, under 95% of which were seen just once. The ten largest clones take up roughly 0.097% of the sample.

The chain is encoded by TRBV20-1 joined to TRBJ1-2; the D region possibly corresponds to TRBD1 (5 bases align). The sample consisted of CD4+ T cells from PBMCs. This TCR came from a human donor with multiple sclerosis. The CDR3 region reads CSARGQFYGYTF. The DNA reads TGCAGTGCTAGAGGACAGTTCTATGGCTACACCTTC.